These 32 T cell receptor beta chains share one sample of origin, sequenced in a study of regulatory T cells in long-lasting Graves disease. Time point noted: persistent/refractory GD, antithyroid drugs over 5 years with positive TRAb. From RNA extracted from PBMCs, the TCR library was made. Construction of TCR beta libraries relied on iRepertoire HTBI primers and on Arm-PCR targeting CDR3 regions. TCRdb re-analysed the multiplex PCR reads in MiXCR, keeping a single row per CDR3 protein. The sample includes 350,000 to 450,000 distinct CDR3 sequences, 21% seen only once; the top ten take about 13%. The input for sequencing was peripheral blood mononuclear cells (PBMCs), taken when the disease was refractory, from a patient treated with antithyroid drugs. The origin of the receptors is a female donor with Graves disease.

This clonotype appeared many times. The V gene is TRBV2, the J gene TRBJ2-7; 10 bases are a match to TRBD1. The CDR3 runs 15 residues. The germline V gene encodes CDR1 SNHLY and CDR2 FYNNEI. With V trimmed by 5 bases and J by 4 bases, 8 bases remained unmatched. DNA of the CDR3: TGTGCCAGCAGTTTAAGGGACAGGGGCCTTTACGAGCAGTACTTC. The encoded protein is CASSLRDRGLYEQYF.

The V gene is TRBV28, the J gene TRBJ2-5; TRBD1 might be the D (7 bases). The ends were cut back, 3 bases at V and 4 bases at J, with 15 bases in the middle. Looked up from germline, CDR1 is MDHEN and CDR2 is SYDVKM. The CDR3 is made up of 15 amino acids. In DNA form, the CDR3 reads TGTGCCAGCAGTTTGTCAGGGGGGTTGTTAGAGACCCAGTACTTC. Protein: CASSLSGGLLETQYF.

The J gene is TRBJ1-1, the V gene TRBV5-6; D gene uncertain. V was pared by 1 base and J by 1 base, with 14 bases between. The germline CDR1 and CDR2 sequences are SGHDT and YYEEEE. The CDR3 spans 16 residues. The chain's CDR3 is CASSLSMGTANTEAFF. Written as DNA, the CDR3 is TGTGCCAGCAGCTTGAGTATGGGCACAGCGAACACTGAAGCTTTCTTT.

This clonotype was counted many times. The chain carries TRBV27 and TRBJ2-7, with TRBD2 matching 7 bases. J was trimmed by 0 bases and V by 5 bases; bases with no gene match: 7. This CDR3 comprises 15 residues. Germline V gene sequence: CDR1 MNHEY, CDR2 SMNVEV (reference sequence). CDR3 in amino acids: CASSPVAGFSYEQYF. CDR3 nucleotide sequence: TGTGCCAGCAGTCCCGTAGCGGGCTTCTCCTACGAGCAGTACTTC.

This clonotype has at least ten counts. The chain recombines TRBV12-3 or TRBV12-4 with TRBJ1-1; 8 positions match TRBD1. Trimming removed 6 bases from V and 1 base from J; junction bases left unmatched: 4. The CDR3 runs 14 residues. The CDR3 region is CASSHTGGNTEAFF. CDR3 in DNA: TGTGCCAGCAGCCATACAGGGGGGAACACTGAAGCTTTCTTT.

Comments on this clonotype: A much more abundant neighbour one base away suggests this may be a read error. CDR3 sequence reads: CASSFELFTEAFF. Written as DNA, the CDR3 is TGTGCCAGCAGTTTCGAGCTTTTCACTGAAGCTTTCTTT. The chain couples TRBV27 to TRBJ1-1; D not certain. The CDR3 runs to 13 residues. The germline gives CDR1 MNHEY, CDR2 SMNVEV (reference sequence). V dropped 3 bases and J dropped 4 bases, with 9 bases sitting between them.

The chain links TRBV27 to TRBJ2-2; 8 bases map to TRBD1. This CDR3 contains 15 residues. V was clipped by 8 bases and J by 5 bases; unmatched bases: 10. Germline V gene sequence: CDR1 MNHEY, CDR2 SMNVEV (reference sequence). The CDR3 DNA reads TGTGCCAGCCTACAACGGCAGGGGGCGACCGGGGAGCTGTTTTTT. Residues: CASLQRQGATGELFF.

This chain joins TRBV30 and TRBJ1-3; D perhaps matches TRBD1 (5 bases). Germline V gene sequence: CDR1 GTSNPN, CDR2 SVGIG (reference sequence). This CDR3 spans 13 amino acids. The V end was cut by 3 bases, the J end by 1 base, with 7 bases between. This chain's CDR3 is CAWRGGSGNTIYF. In nucleotides, the CDR3 is TGTGCCTGGAGGGGGGGGTCTGGAAACACCATATATTTT.

This clonotype has a handful of counts. The V call is TRBV10-3, the J call TRBJ1-2; D ambiguous. Trimming took 1 base from V and 6 from J, leaving 9 bases between them. Germline assignment: CDR1 ENHRY and CDR2 SYGVKD. CDR3 length: 13 amino acids. CDR3: CAISELLGDGYTF. The CDR3 bases are TGTGCCATCAGTGAGTTGTTGGGAGATGGCTACACCTTC.

CDR3 nucleotides: TGCAGTGCGGCCGGGACTAGCGGGGGGGTGGGCCTCAATGAGCAGTTCTTC. Its protein product is CSAAGTSGGVGLNEQFF. This rearrangement joins TRBV20-1 to TRBJ2-1, with 16 bases that match TRBD2. Germline CDR1 reads DFQATT; CDR2 reads SNEGSKA (reference sequence). With 6 bases clipped from V and 6 bases from J, the junction kept 11 bases outside the gene matches. This CDR3 is built from 17 residues.

A word on this clonotype: At one end, the junction sequence differs from germline, possibly due to a read error. The genes are TRBV11-2 and TRBJ2-7; TRBD2 matches at 8 bases. Germline V gene sequence: CDR1 SGHAT, CDR2 FQNNGV. This CDR3 is 14 amino acids long. The CDR3 DNA reads TGTGCCAGCAGCTTAACTAGCGGTTCCTACGAGCAGTGCTTC. Its translation is CASSLTSGSYEQCF.

The chain joins TRBV28 to TRBJ1-1; 7 nucleotides agree with TRBD1. V shed 5 bases, J shed 11 bases, and the junction held 17 bases outside the gene matches. This CDR3 comprises 15 residues. CDR1 is MDHEN, CDR2 SYDVKM, per germline. The CDR3 sequence is CASSPYLKGAGNAFF. The CDR3 coding sequence is TGTGCCAGCAGTCCTTATCTTAAGGGGGCTGGGAATGCTTTCTTT.

The chain uses TRBV4-1 and TRBJ2-5, with D unclear. The V gene's germline CDR1 is MGHRA and CDR2 YSYEKL. This CDR3 is 14 amino acids long. Trimming cost V 0 bases and J 6 bases, with 11 bases left between them. In DNA, the CDR3 is TGCGCCAGCAGCCAAGACGTATCCGCCCAGACCCAGTACTTC. Translation gives CASSQDVSAQTQYF.

J is TRBJ1-2 and V is TRBV6-1; D is undetermined. CDR1 and CDR2 (germline): MNHNS, SASEGT. The CDR3 spans 15 residues. Trimming cost V 1 base and J 5 bases, with 14 bases left between them. The CDR3 spells CASSEVYEGLYGYTF. The CDR3 nucleotides read TGTGCCAGCAGTGAAGTTTACGAGGGCCTTTATGGCTACACCTTC.

The sample holds many counts of this clonotype. This sequence joins TRBV28 and TRBJ2-2; 12 nucleotides agree with TRBD1. The junction had 7 bases not matched to a gene; V was cut back by 7 bases and J by 7 bases. The CDR3 is made up of 15 amino acids. Germline V lookup: CDR1 MDHEN, CDR2 SYDVKM. This CDR3 is CASIQGTGGGGELFF. The CDR3 DNA sequence: TGTGCCAGCATCCAGGGGACAGGGGGCGGCGGGGAGCTGTTTTTT.

This clonotype was seen many times. The rearrangement uses TRBV11-2 and TRBJ2-7; a weak D match, TRBD2 (6 bases). CDR1 and CDR2 from the germline V gene are SGHAT and FQNNGV. Trimming took 2 bases from V and 4 from J, leaving 12 bases between them. CDR3 length: 14 residues. CDR3 in DNA: TGTGCCAGCAGCTTATGGCGGAGGGAATACGAGCAGTACTTC. Translated: CASSLWRREYEQYF.

The V call is TRBV5-1, the J call TRBJ2-7; 9 nucleotides line up with TRBD2. V was pared by 4 bases and J by 4 bases, with 12 bases of the junction left unmatched. This CDR3 has 16 residues. CDR1 is SGHRS, CDR2 YFSETQ, per germline. The CDR3, as DNA: TGCGCCAGCAGCCTAGCGGGGACCGGGACTTTGTACGAGCAGTACTTC. Amino acids: CASSLAGTGTLYEQYF.

V gene TRBV28 combines with J gene TRBJ2-3, with a tentative D call TRBD1 (6 bases). The CDR3 is 13 amino acids. The V and J ends lost 5 bases and 2 bases respectively, with 8 bases between them. The germline CDR1 and CDR2 sequences are MDHEN and SYDVKM. DNA for the CDR3: TGTGCCAGCAGTGGGACACACACAGATACGCAGTATTTT. Residues: CASSGTHTDTQYF.

The rearrangement uses TRBV5-1 and TRBJ1-1; TRBD1 agrees at 8 bases. Germline lookup yields CDR1 SGHRS and CDR2 YFSETQ. The ends lost 7 bases at V and 2 bases at J; junction bases unmatched: 13. The CDR3 runs to 16 residues. CDR3: CASHYRPGQVNTEAFF. Written as DNA, the CDR3 is TGCGCCAGCCACTACCGCCCGGGACAGGTAAACACTGAAGCTTTCTTT.

The chain recombines TRBV9 with TRBJ1-3; D is uncertain. CDR1 and CDR2 (germline): SGDLS, YYNGEE. V shed 0 bases and J shed 2 bases, with 12 bases lying between them. The CDR3 covers 16 residues. The CDR3: CASSVDPDGAGNTIYF. The CDR3 DNA is TGTGCCAGCAGCGTAGACCCGGACGGAGCTGGAAACACCATATATTTT. The variable domain in full, with the rest retrieved from reference TRBV9 and TRBJ1-3, is DSGVTQTPKHLITATGQRVTLRCSPRSGDLSVYWYQQSLDQGLQFLIQYYNGEERAKGNILERFSAQQFPDLHSELNLSSLELGDSALYFCASSVDPDGAGNTIYFGEGSWLTVV.

This clonotype came up a few times. V usage is TRBV6-1 and J usage is TRBJ2-5; D may be TRBD2 (5 bases). There are 15 residues in the CDR3. The germline V gene encodes CDR1 MNHNS and CDR2 SASEGT. The V and J ends lost 5 bases and 5 bases respectively, with 18 bases between them. The CDR3 reads CASSLRKRQMETQYF. The CDR3, as DNA: TGTGCCAGCAGTCTAAGGAAGCGGCAGATGGAGACCCAGTACTTC.

Ten or more counts support this clonotype. This chain joins TRBV28 and TRBJ2-7; D assignment may be TRBD1 or TRBD2 (6 bases each). Germline V gene sequence: CDR1 MDHEN, CDR2 SYDVKM. The CDR3 runs 15 residues. The V end was cut by 7 bases, the J end by 0 bases, with 16 bases between. In DNA form, the CDR3 reads TGTGCCAGCAACCCCGGGGGCGTCAGCTCCTACGAGCAGTACTTC. This encodes CASNPGGVSSYEQYF.

This clonotype was detected many times. The chain recombines TRBV10-3 with TRBJ2-5, with 11 bases that match TRBD2. V was pared by 5 bases and J by 5 bases, with 4 bases of the junction left unmatched. This CDR3 is 14 amino acids long. Germline V gene sequence: CDR1 ENHRY, CDR2 SYGVKD. CDR3 region: CAISTTSGAETQYF. The CDR3 coding sequence is TGTGCCATCAGTACGACTAGCGGGGCGGAGACCCAGTACTTC.

This clonotype has at least ten counts. This chain links TRBV28 with TRBJ2-2; 10 bases fit TRBD1. Trimming took 5 bases from V and 6 from J; bases not matched to a gene: 12. Germline CDR1 MDHEN, CDR2 SYDVKM. This CDR3 contains 17 residues. The CDR3 spells CASSVMSGTGEAGELFF. CDR3 coding DNA: TGTGCCAGCAGTGTTATGTCCGGGACAGGGGAGGCCGGGGAGCTGTTTTTT.

This clonotype was found many times. The J gene is TRBJ2-5, the V gene TRBV28, with D perhaps TRBD2 (5 bases). The CDR3 length is 14 residues. Germline V gene lookup returns CDR1 MDHEN and CDR2 SYDVKM. V shed 6 bases and J shed 0 bases, with 11 bases lying between them. CDR3 in DNA: TGTGCCAGCAGAGTGGGCGGGTACCAAGAGACCCAGTACTTC. The encoded protein is CASRVGGYQETQYF.

In its sample, this clonotype was seen many times. V is TRBV7-6 and J is TRBJ1-4, with TRBD1 matching 9 bases. V trimming: 3 bases; J trimming: 8 bases; junction bases outside the gene matches: 7. The CDR3 covers 15 residues. Germline-derived CDR1 and CDR2 are SGHVS and FNYEAQ. DNA of the CDR3: TGTGCCAGCAGCTTTGACCAAGGGACAGGGGAAAAACTGTTTTTT. Amino acids: CASSFDQGTGEKLFF.

This clonotype was seen repeatedly, ten times or more. The chain uses TRBV30 and TRBJ1-4, with unresolved D. The CDR3 is 14 amino acids. Trimming pared 3 bases from V and 3 bases from J, leaving 11 bases between. Germline-derived CDR1 and CDR2 are GTSNPN and SVGIG (reference sequence). CDR3 sequence (DNA): TGTGCCTGGAGGGACGGGTTCGCTAATGAAAAACTGTTTTTT. Translating gives CAWRDGFANEKLFF.

This clonotype was detected only a few times. The rearrangement links TRBV15 to TRBJ2-7, with D possibly being TRBD1 (5 bases). V gave up 0 bases and J gave up 5 bases, with 14 bases separating them. Per the germline V gene, CDR1 is LNHNV and CDR2 is YYDKDF (reference sequence). The CDR3 totals 15 residues. CDR3 nucleotide sequence: TGTGCCACCAGCAGAGATCGGGCCAGGGCTCACGAGCAGTACTTC. Protein product: CATSRDRARAHEQYF.

Many counts were recorded for this clonotype. The chain combines TRBV24-1 with TRBJ1-2; possible D gene TRBD1, 5 bases. CDR1 is KGHDR, CDR2 SFDVKD, per germline. The CDR3 runs 13 residues. V lost 4 bases, J lost 8 bases, and 13 bases lay in between. The CDR3 region is CATSDGAGRGYTF. In DNA, the CDR3 is TGTGCCACCAGTGACGGGGCAGGGCGAGGCTACACCTTC.

This clonotype was seen repeatedly, ten times or more. The chain is built from TRBV28 and TRBJ2-2; 11 bases line up with TRBD2. J gave up 6 bases and V 6 bases, and 21 bases lay outside the gene matches. Germline CDR1 reads MDHEN; CDR2 reads SYDVKM. CDR3 length equals 20 residues. Here the CDR3 DNA reads TGTGCCAGCAGGGCTACCTTGTTTGTAGCGGGAGGGGGTTTCTCCGGGGAGCTGTTTTTT. It yields the protein CASRATLFVAGGGFSGELFF.

This clonotype was seen at least ten times. This sequence joins TRBV10-3 and TRBJ2-7, with 8 bases aligning to TRBD1. V was pared by 3 bases and J by 6 bases, with 10 bases of the junction left unmatched. The germline gives CDR1 ENHRY, CDR2 SYGVKD. This CDR3 spans 15 amino acids. Here the CDR3 DNA reads TGTGCCATCAGTGATCCGGGACAGGCGAGAGTCGAGCAGTACTTC. The encoded protein is CAISDPGQARVEQYF.

This clonotype was counted ten times or more. The CDR3 sequence is CSANRGLGTGELFF. CDR3 bases: TGCAGTGCCAACAGGGGGTTGGGCACCGGGGAGCTGTTTTTT. V usage is TRBV20-1 and J usage is TRBJ2-2; TRBD1 matches 8 bases. Germline V gene data show CDR1 as DFQATT and CDR2 as SNEGSKA (reference sequence). The J segment lost 4 bases and the V segment lost 6 bases, leaving 7 bases of the junction unmatched. This CDR3 has 14 amino acids.